These T cell receptor beta chains were read from a single sample in a study of beta chain features in type 1 diabetes. TCRdb's table, derived via immunoSEQ multiplex PCR, lists solely in-frame clones and lacks some. Altogether about 410,000 clones are present, about 15% being singletons, with the ten largest covering around 0.039%. The sequenced material came from naive CD4+ T cells from blood. These receptors were taken from a man aged 25-45 years in good health. The CDR3 runs from the conserved cysteine through the conserved F or W. Fields, in order: clone size, D gene, J gene, V gene, CDR3 protein, CDR3 DNA. The D gene is left open where the match is weak. The size field is filled for only some rows; it gives once, few, many or a size class.

>few|-|TRBJ2-7|TRBV15
CATSRGGPAYEQYF
TGTGCCACCAGCAGAGGCGGCCCAGCCTACGAGCAGTACTTC
>few|-|TRBJ2-5|TRBV7-9
CASSLALGDRETQYF
TGTGCCAGCAGCTTAGCACTGGGGGACCGGGAGACCCAGTACTTC
>-|TRBD1|TRBJ2-3|TRBV14
CASSQGPGQRGQYF
TGTGCCAGCAGCCAAGGCCCGGGACAGAGGGGGCAGTATTTT
>-|TRBD1|TRBJ2-5|TRBV14
CASNPTTGSWTQYF
TGTGCCAGCAACCCTACGACAGGGTCCTGGACCCAGTACTTC
>few|-|TRBJ2-5|TRBV5-5
CASSLGYHYYQETQYF
TGTGCCAGCAGCTTGGGATACCACTATTACCAAGAGACCCAGTACTTC
>-|-|TRBJ2-1|TRBV5-6
CASSLVAGPSYNEQFF
TGTGCCAGCAGCTTGGTCGCGGGACCATCCTACAATGAGCAGTTCTTC
>few|TRBD2|TRBJ2-1|TRBV30
CAWELAGRNEQFF
TGTGCCTGGGAGCTAGCGGGAAGGAATGAGCAGTTCTTC
>-|TRBD1|TRBJ1-1|TRBV29-1
CSSQGARGTEAFF
TGCAGCTCCCAGGGGGCACGTGGCACTGAAGCTTTCTTT
>-|-|TRBJ2-4|TRBV27
CASSLTGVAKNIQYF
TGTGCCAGCAGTTTGACGGGGGTGGCCAAAAACATTCAGTACTTC
>few|TRBD1|TRBJ2-7|TRBV27
CASRRQGGEQYF
TGTGCCAGCAGGCGACAGGGGGGCGAGCAGTACTTC
>-|-|TRBJ2-1|TRBV25-1
CASSELATQCEQFF
TGTGCCAGCAGTGAATTAGCGACTCAATGTGAGCAGTTCTTC
>-|-|TRBJ2-1|TRBV2
CASTLAWLGEQFF
TGTGCCAGCACCTTGGCCTGGCTAGGGGAGCAGTTCTTC
>few|-|TRBJ1-2|TRBV29-1
CSVGEGINYGYTF
TGCAGCGTTGGTGAGGGCATTAACTATGGCTACACCTTC
>few|-|TRBJ1-5|TRBV25-1
CASSVGRGPQHF
TGTGCCAGCAGTGTGGGAAGGGGGCCCCAGCATTTT
>few|-|TRBJ2-1|TRBV29-1
CSVGSSYNEQFF
TGCAGCGTGGGTAGCTCCTACAATGAGCAGTTCTTC
>-|-|TRBJ1-1|TRBV7-9
CASSPGQFSEAFF
TGTGCCAGCAGCCCAGGACAGTTTTCTGAAGCTTTCTTT
>-|TRBD1|TRBJ1-2|TRBV4-1
CASSQGTGQELNYGYTF
TGCGCCAGCAGCCAAGGCACGGGACAGGAGTTGAACTATGGCTACACCTTC